Presented here are 21 T cell receptor beta chains from one specimen sequenced in a study of blood T cells in healthy people across ages. Combining a sample-barcoded 5' primer with a J-beta primer mix, a second PCR ran for roughly 6 to 11 cycles. Each CDR3 protein is one row after TCRdb ran MiXCR on the 5' RACE reads. The sample includes 700,000 or so distinct CDR3 sequences, roughly 20% seen only once; the top ten take approximately 20%. Sequencing input: blood. The receptors stem from a man between 65 and 80 years old in good health.

This clonotype has a handful of counts. CDR3 protein: CASSLEGLVSYNEQFF. DNA for the CDR3: TGTGCCAGCAGCTTAGAGGGACTAGTCTCCTACAATGAGCAGTTCTTC. V is TRBV7-9 and J is TRBJ2-1, with 8 bases that match TRBD2. CDR1 and CDR2 (germline): SEHNR, FQNEAQ (reference sequence). This CDR3 comprises 16 residues. V lost 1 base and J lost 0; bases outside the gene matches: 2.

The rearrangement links TRBV6-2 or TRBV6-3 to TRBJ1-1; D not certain. Trimming removed 2 bases from V and 12 bases from J, with 13 bases in between. From germline, CDR1 is MNHEY and CDR2 SVGEGT. This CDR3 is built from 12 residues. DNA of the CDR3: TGTGCCAGCAGTTACAGTATCCCCGGGACTTTCTTT. Encoded protein: CASSYSIPGTFF.

The chain joins TRBV12-3 or TRBV12-4 to TRBJ1-2, with TRBD1 matching over 10 bases. The V and J ends lost 3 bases and 7 bases, in that order; junction bases with no gene match: 5. This CDR3 is 14 amino acids long. CDR3 nucleotide sequence: TGTGCCAGCAGTTTTGGGAGGACAGGGGGTGGCTACACCTTC. Translating gives CASSFGRTGGGYTF.

A note on this clonotype: This may arise from a read error, as a much more abundant clone is one base away. V is TRBV12-3 or TRBV12-4 and J is TRBJ1-2; D might be TRBD1 (5 bases). This CDR3 comprises 14 residues. CDR3 region: CASSLAQGDGGCTF. Here the CDR3 DNA reads TGTGCCAGCAGTTTAGCGCAGGGCGACGGTGGCTGCACCTTC.

Only a few counts were recorded for this clonotype. This rearrangement joins TRBV6-6 to TRBJ2-3; D is undetermined. There are 13 residues in the CDR3. Trimming pared 6 bases from V and 0 bases from J, leaving 7 bases between. Germline assignment: CDR1 MNHNY and CDR2 SVGAGI (reference sequence). Here the CDR3 DNA reads TGTGCCAGCAGAGTAGGTAGCACAGATACGCAGTATTTT. Protein sequence: CASRVGSTDTQYF.

This rearrangement joins TRBV19 to TRBJ1-2; D is uncertain. V shed 5 bases and J shed 6 bases, with 25 bases lying between them. This CDR3 has 17 residues. CDR1 and CDR2 (germline): LNHDA, SQIVND (reference sequence). The CDR3 spells CASSPGANADQVNGYTF. The CDR3 nucleotides are TGTGCCAGTAGTCCCGGAGCCAACGCAGATCAAGTTAATGGCTACACCTTC.

This clonotype was observed a handful of times. V gene TRBV10-1 combines with J gene TRBJ2-1; 11 bases map to TRBD1. Trimming at V came to 4 bases and at J to 6 bases, leaving 2 bases not matched to a gene. CDR1 and CDR2 (germline): WNHNN, SYGVQD (reference sequence). The CDR3 runs 14 residues. This chain's CDR3 is CASSAGTGGNEQFF. CDR3 nucleotide sequence: TGCGCCAGCAGTGCCGGGACAGGGGGCAATGAGCAGTTCTTC.

In this sample, this clonotype turned up many times. This rearrangement joins TRBV5-1 to TRBJ2-3; no clear D gene. CDR3 length: 15 amino acids. Between the trimmed V and J ends, which lost 4 bases and 0 bases, there was a span of 12 bases. Germline V gene lookup returns CDR1 SGHRS and CDR2 YFSETQ. The CDR3 nucleotides are TGCGCCAGCAGCCGTTTATCCGGAAGCACAGATACGCAGTATTTT. It specifies CASSRLSGSTDTQYF.

This clonotype appeared a single time. The V call is TRBV20-1, the J call TRBJ1-2; D gene ambiguous. This CDR3 region has 10 residues. Germline V lookup: CDR1 DFQATT, CDR2 SNEGSKA (reference sequence). The V and J ends lost 6 bases and 8 bases respectively, with 10 bases between them. This CDR3 reads CSAQEKGYTF. In nucleotides, the CDR3 is TGCAGTGCCCAGGAGAAGGGCTACACCTTC.

The gene calls are TRBV9 and TRBJ1-1; 7 bases align to TRBD1. The CDR3 length is 14 residues. The germline CDR1 and CDR2 sequences are SGDLS and YYNGEE. Trimming cost V 2 bases and J 2 bases; bases outside gene matches: 3. CDR3 sequence (DNA): TGTGCCAGCAGCGTCCGACAGGGCAACACTGAAGCTTTCTTT. Its protein is CASSVRQGNTEAFF.

This clonotype was seen more than once but under ten times. The chain couples TRBV24-1 to TRBJ1-2; D call uncertain. V was trimmed by 2 bases and J by 8 bases, leaving 17 bases between them. This CDR3 is 15 amino acids long. CDR1 and CDR2 (germline): KGHDR, SFDVKD. The chain's CDR3 is CATSDSEPSLGGYTF. The CDR3 region has the DNA TGTGCCACCAGTGATTCCGAACCAAGCCTCGGCGGCTACACCTTC.

This clonotype appeared a few times. The rearrangement links TRBV20-1 to TRBJ1-2, with D hard to call. The V and J ends lost 6 bases and 4 bases respectively, with 12 bases between them. This CDR3 has 12 residues. Germline-derived CDR1 and CDR2 are DFQATT and SNEGSKA (reference sequence). The CDR3 DNA sequence: TGCAGTGCCGATGACCGAATCTATGGCTACACCTTC. As protein: CSADDRIYGYTF.

The CDR3 DNA reads as TGTGCCAGCAGCTTAGGATCTAGCGGGGCCACCGGGGAGCTGTTTTTT. Its protein is CASSLGSSGATGELFF. This chain joins TRBV7-7 and TRBJ2-2, with TRBD2 matching over 9 bases. This CDR3 spans 16 amino acids. J lost 4 bases, V lost 1 base, and 4 bases had no gene match. Germline V gene lookup returns CDR1 SSHAT and CDR2 FNYEAQ (reference sequence).

This chain uses TRBV5-1 with TRBJ2-1; D is perhaps TRBD2 (6 bases). V lost 0 bases and J lost 8, with 15 bases in between. The CDR3 consists of 15 residues. Per the germline V gene, CDR1 is SGHRS and CDR2 is YFSETQ. The CDR3 coding sequence is TGCGCCAGCAGCTTGGGACAAACCCCGGGAGATGAGCAGTTCTTC. This gives the protein CASSLGQTPGDEQFF.

V usage is TRBV12-3 or TRBV12-4 and J usage is TRBJ1-4; D might be TRBD1 (5 bases). Trimming shortened V by 1 base and J by 8 bases, and 11 bases separated the two germline ends. The CDR3 covers 14 residues. The CDR3 is CASSLGTRMEKLFF. For the CDR3, the DNA is TGTGCCAGCAGTTTAGGGACAAGGATGGAAAAACTGTTTTTT.

The gene calls are TRBV6-6 and TRBJ2-5; TRBD2 matches at 9 bases. This CDR3 has 16 amino acids. Germline loops: CDR1 MNHNY, CDR2 SVGAGI (reference sequence). The ends lost 5 bases at V and 5 bases at J; junction bases unmatched: 12. CDR3 DNA: TGTGCCAGCAGTCGCCCTAGCGGGAAGGAGTTGGAGACCCAGTACTTC. This gives the protein CASSRPSGKELETQYF.

There are a few counts of this clonotype. The gene calls are TRBV5-1 and TRBJ2-5; D unclear. The germline V gene has CDR1 SGHRS and CDR2 YFSETQ. V lost 0 bases and J lost 1, with 7 bases in between. This CDR3 contains 14 residues. The CDR3: CASSLVNSQETQYF. DNA of the CDR3: TGCGCCAGCAGCTTGGTTAACTCCCAAGAGACCCAGTACTTC.

This chain links TRBV19 with TRBJ1-4; D unclear. The CDR3 sequence is 14 residues long. Germline lookup yields CDR1 LNHDA and CDR2 SQIVND (reference sequence). V lost 5 bases to trimming and J lost 0 bases, with 7 bases between them. The CDR3 nucleotides are TGTGCCAGTAGTCGGACGACAACTAATGAAAAACTGTTTTTT. Translating it yields CASSRTTTNEKLFF.

The rearrangement links TRBV6-6 to TRBJ1-5; the match to TRBD1 covers 8 bases. V gave up 6 bases and J gave up 6 bases; unmatched junction bases: 13. The CDR3 totals 16 residues. The germline CDR1 and CDR2 sequences are MNHNY and SVGAGI (reference sequence). CDR3 loop: CASRKDRTGYPQPQHF. As DNA, the CDR3 is TGTGCCAGCAGAAAGGATCGGACAGGGTATCCTCAGCCCCAGCATTTT.

This clonotype has a handful of counts. This chain links TRBV20-1 with TRBJ2-5; 8 bases map to TRBD2. The V gene end was trimmed by 6 bases and the J gene end by 3 bases; junction bases not matched to a gene: 6. Germline V CDR1 and CDR2: DFQATT, SNEGSKA (reference sequence). The CDR3 consists of 13 residues. The CDR3 region is CSARGGGEETQYF. The DNA for the CDR3 is TGCAGTGCCCGGGGGGGCGGTGAAGAGACCCAGTACTTC.

The chain links TRBV19 to TRBJ2-5, with TRBD1 matching over 8 bases. The J segment lost 11 bases and the V segment lost 6 bases, leaving 8 bases of the junction unmatched. The CDR3 has 12 residues. Germline CDR1 and CDR2: LNHDA and SQIVND (reference sequence). The DNA of the CDR3 is TGTGCCAGTAGAGGGGACAGGTTGGGGCAGTACTTC. Its protein product is CASRGDRLGQYF.